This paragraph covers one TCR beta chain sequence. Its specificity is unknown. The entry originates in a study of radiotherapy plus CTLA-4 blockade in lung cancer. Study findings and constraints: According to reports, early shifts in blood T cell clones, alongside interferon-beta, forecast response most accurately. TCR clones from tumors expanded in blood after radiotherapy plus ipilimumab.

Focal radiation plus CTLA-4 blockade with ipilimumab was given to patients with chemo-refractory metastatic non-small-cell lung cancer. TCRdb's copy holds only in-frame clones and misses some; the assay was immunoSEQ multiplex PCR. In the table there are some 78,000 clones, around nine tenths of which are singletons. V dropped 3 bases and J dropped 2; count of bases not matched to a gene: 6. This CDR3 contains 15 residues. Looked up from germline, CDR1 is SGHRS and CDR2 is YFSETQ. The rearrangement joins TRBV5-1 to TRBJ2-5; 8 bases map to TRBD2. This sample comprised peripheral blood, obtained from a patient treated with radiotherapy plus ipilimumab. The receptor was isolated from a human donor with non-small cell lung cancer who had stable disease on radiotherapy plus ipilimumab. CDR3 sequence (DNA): TGCGCCAGCAGCTCGGGACTAGTGGGACAAGAGACCCAGTACTTC. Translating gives CASSSGLVGQETQYF.